A selection of T cell receptor beta chains follows, all from one sample in a study of cytomegalovirus exposure and HLA in healthy donors. The protocol was immunoSEQ multiplex PCR, while the TCRdb copy is restricted to in-frame clones and leaves out a portion. In all, the sample yields more than 95,000 clones. The material sequenced was PBMCs. The receptors shown here come from a man aged 35 to 55 in good health and CMV-seronegative. Each CDR3 is given with its conserved first and last residue.

J gene,V gene,CDR3 protein
TRBJ2-7,TRBV7-8,CASSNPGTSGRADEQYF
TRBJ1-2,TRBV25-1,CASSSGVGYTF
TRBJ1-6,TRBV7-2,CASSLASRQYSPLHF
TRBJ1-1,TRBV28,CASSLSGRGVPTEAFF
TRBJ1-3,TRBV4-3,CASSQVRGSGNTIYF
TRBJ2-5,TRBV9,CASSYSTSGRETQYF
TRBJ2-7,TRBV5-1,CASSHSYEQYF
TRBJ2-3,TRBV6-5,CASRQGHNTDTQYF
TRBJ1-2,TRBV7-8,CASSRDTGPYGYTF
TRBJ2-3,TRBV29-1,CSDVIGSTDTQYF
TRBJ2-3,TRBV7-2,CASSFYRSTDTQYF
TRBJ2-7,TRBV2,CASSPLDYEQYF
TRBJ2-7,TRBV11-2,CASSSSGSEQYF
TRBJ1-1,TRBV18,CASSPQDRGGDTEAFF
TRBJ1-4,TRBV6-5,CASRRTVNEKLFF
TRBJ2-5,TRBV4-2,CASSQDSLQGVETQYF
TRBJ2-3,TRBV5-4,CASSGGPSGGRGVGTQYF
TRBJ2-7,TRBV7-2,CASSPWTSGYEQYF
TRBJ1-2,TRBV28,CAHGGRKSYGYTF
TRBJ1-1,TRBV5-4,CASSLTGSLEAFF
TRBJ1-2,TRBV28,CASSLPGGVPGGYTF
TRBJ2-3,TRBV6-5,CASSYGLAGSTDTQYF
TRBJ1-4,TRBV6-5,CASSYGRGLHNEKLFF
TRBJ2-2,TRBV6-5,CASCIGGIPGELFF
TRBJ1-5,TRBV18,CASSRTTDQPQHF
TRBJ1-1,TRBV19,CASSAGRPNTEAFF
TRBJ1-4,TRBV9,CASSPGGKDEKLFF
TRBJ2-1,TRBV6-6,CASSYDREAFNEQFF
TRBJ2-5,TRBV5-5,CASNFREDSQETQYF
TRBJ2-7,TRBV30,CAWSDSRYEQYF
TRBJ1-1,TRBV19,CASSFPGAINTEAFF
TRBJ2-1,TRBV18,CASSPPGQGYNEQFF
TRBJ1-6,TRBV6-1,CASSVDRDYNSPLHF
TRBJ2-1,TRBV12-5,CASGLTAGSYNEQFF
TRBJ2-2,TRBV7-9,CASSFGTANTGELFF
TRBJ2-1,TRBV19,CASRRGGSYNEQFF
TRBJ2-7,TRBV27,CAVTGGGYEQYF
TRBJ2-7,TRBV28,CASSVGQGLYPEEQYF
TRBJ1-3,TRBV19,CASRRQISGNTIYF
TRBJ1-5,TRBV6-1,CASFWLGGPMNF
TRBJ1-2,TRBV30,CAWSVEGGARYTF
TRBJ2-1,TRBV9,CASSVAGGSESEQFF
TRBJ2-2,TRBV7-2,CASSLAGQGDGELFF